Listed below are T cell receptor beta chains from one sample, sequenced in a study of OX40 agonist ivuxolimab in advanced cancers. The method was immunoSEQ multiplex PCR; TCRdb's version includes in-frame clones alone and lacks a portion of them. This sample carries tens of thousands of clones, 65% to 90% of them seen once, and the ten largest clones take around 20%. The sequenced sample was CD4+ or CD8+ T cells sorted from blood, obtained in a trial of the OX40 agonist ivuxolimab. The origin of the receptors is an adult with an advanced solid tumor such as melanoma, head and neck, liver or kidney cancer. The CDR3 runs from the conserved cysteine through the conserved F or W. A D gene is named only where the DNA matches it firmly. Not every row has a clone size; where given, it reads once, few, many or a size class.

clone_size	d_call	v_call	j_call	cdr3_aa	cdr3_nt
NA	NA	TRBV7-9	TRBJ1-2	CASSLSQEHGYTF	TGTGCCAGCAGCTTAAGTCAGGAACACGGCTACACCTTC
NA	TRBD1	TRBV6-1	TRBJ1-1	CASSSSGGTEAFF	TGTGCCAGCAGTTCCTCAGGGGGGACTGAAGCTTTCTTT
NA	NA	TRBV6-5	TRBJ2-7	CASSTWWEQYF	TGTGCCAGCAGTACTTGGTGGGAGCAGTACTTC
NA	NA	TRBV28	TRBJ1-5	CAITGGADRNQPQHF	TGTGCCATCACCGGCGGAGCGGACCGCAATCAGCCCCAGCATTTT
NA	NA	TRBV4-1	TRBJ2-1	CASSQPSELQNEQFF	TGCGCCAGCAGCCAGCCTAGCGAGCTTCAGAATGAGCAGTTCTTC
few	NA	TRBV28	TRBJ2-1	CASSSPRGVVDEQFF	TGTGCCAGCAGTTCCCCCAGGGGTGTTGTAGATGAGCAGTTCTTC
once	TRBD1	TRBV27	TRBJ1-1	CASRDRDVITEAFF	TGTGCCAGCAGGGACAGGGACGTCATCACTGAAGCTTTCTTT
NA	NA	TRBV19	TRBJ2-5	CASSIGHETQYF	TGTGCCAGTAGTATCGGGCACGAGACCCAGTACTTC
few	TRBD1	TRBV7-9	TRBJ1-1	CASLSRDRDTEAFF	TGTGCCAGCCTCTCCCGGGACAGGGACACTGAAGCTTTCTTT
NA	TRBD1	TRBV7-6	TRBJ2-2	CASSLTSPGTGSHTGELFF	TGTGCCAGCAGCTTAACTTCTCCCGGGACAGGGTCCCACACCGGGGAGCTGTTTTTT
NA	NA	TRBV9	TRBJ2-2	CASSVWGSNTGELFF	TGTGCCAGCAGCGTATGGGGCTCGAACACCGGGGAGCTGTTTTTT
NA	NA	TRBV23-1	TRBJ2-3	CASSQETENPTDTQYF	TGCGCCAGCAGTCAAGAGACAGAGAACCCCACAGATACGCAGTATTTT
NA	TRBD1	TRBV29-1	TRBJ2-3	CSAGPLTGGSDTQYF	TGCAGCGCCGGACCCCTGACAGGGGGTTCAGATACGCAGTATTTT
NA	NA	TRBV2	TRBJ1-2	CASSDYPLLYGYTF	TGTGCCAGCAGTGACTATCCCTTACTCTATGGCTACACCTTC
NA	TRBD1	TRBV5-1	TRBJ2-2	CASSLEGTGGGGELFF	TGCGCCAGCAGCTTGGAGGGGACAGGGGGCGGCGGGGAGCTGTTTTTT
NA	TRBD2	TRBV6-1	TRBJ2-1	CASSENGELAGVPQFF	TGTGCCAGCAGTGAAAACGGGGAACTAGCGGGGGTTCCGCAGTTCTTC
NA	NA	TRBV10-2	TRBJ1-2	CASSESLGTAYGYTF	TGCGCCAGCAGTGAGTCGCTGGGAACAGCCTATGGCTACACCTTC
NA	NA	TRBV19	TRBJ1-1	CASSTPRDGPMNTEAFF	TGTGCCAGTAGCACTCCTCGGGACGGACCCATGAACACTGAAGCTTTCTTT
NA	NA	TRBV27	TRBJ2-2	CATRTANTGELFF	TGTGCCACTCGGACAGCGAACACCGGGGAGCTGTTTTTT
once	NA	TRBV27	TRBJ2-7	CASSLFSPSYEQYF	TGTGCCAGCAGTTTATTCTCACCGTCCTACGAGCAGTACTTC
NA	NA	TRBV6-1	TRBJ2-7	CASSEADRPGEQYF	TGTGCCAGCAGTGAAGCGGACAGACCGGGAGAGCAGTACTTC
NA	TRBD1	TRBV9	TRBJ1-6	CASSVDRAGSPLHF	TGTGCCAGCAGCGTTGACAGGGCCGGGTCACCCCTCCACTTT
NA	TRBD1	TRBV27	TRBJ1-2	CASSLRRQGGLGYTF	TGTGCCAGCAGTTTACGCCGGCAGGGGGGACTTGGCTACACCTTC
NA	TRBD1	TRBV19	TRBJ1-4	CASSMRTGELATNEKLFF	TGTGCCAGTAGTATGAGGACAGGAGAACTTGCAACTAATGAAAAACTGTTTTTT
once	NA	TRBV5-6	TRBJ2-5	CASSPDSNQETQYF	TGTGCCAGCAGCCCAGACAGCAACCAAGAGACCCAGTACTTC
NA	TRBD1	TRBV29-1	TRBJ2-3	CSVDRDRLEDTQYF	TGCAGCGTTGATAGGGACAGGCTGGAAGATACGCAGTATTTT
NA	NA	TRBV27	TRBJ2-1	CASISAGRYNEQFF	TGTGCCAGCATCTCAGCCGGCCGGTACAATGAGCAGTTCTTC
NA	NA	TRBV10-1	TRBJ2-1	CASSESEGQTPYYNEQFF	TGCGCCAGCAGTGAGTCGGAGGGCCAGACCCCCTATTACAATGAGCAGTTCTTC
once	TRBD2	TRBV4-1	TRBJ2-3	CASSQSGGEGDTQYF	TGCGCCAGCAGCCAATCAGGCGGGGAGGGAGATACGCAGTATTTT
once	NA	TRBV28	TRBJ1-2	CASSSFLRGSGHYGYTF	TGTGCCAGCAGTTCATTCTTAAGGGGGTCCGGGCACTATGGCTACACCTTC
NA	TRBD2	TRBV5-6	TRBJ2-1	CASSPSRLAGVDEQFF	TGTGCCAGCAGCCCGTCCCGACTAGCGGGAGTGGATGAGCAGTTCTTC
NA	TRBD1	TRBV7-6	TRBJ2-7	CASSLGQGAYEQYF	TGTGCCAGCAGCTTGGGCCAGGGGGCCTACGAGCAGTACTTC
NA	NA	TRBV10-2	TRBJ2-1	CASLKGVNSYNEQFF	TGCGCCAGCCTGAAGGGAGTCAACTCCTACAATGAGCAGTTCTTC
NA	TRBD1	TRBV14	TRBJ2-7	CASSQDGGVGTGGTLTYEQYF	TGTGCCAGCAGCCAAGATGGAGGGGTAGGGACAGGGGGAACTCTCACCTACGAGCAGTACTTC
NA	TRBD2	TRBV7-9	TRBJ2-1	CASSLWRGNYNEQFF	TGTGCCAGCAGCTTATGGCGGGGGAATTACAATGAGCAGTTCTTC
NA	NA	TRBV2	TRBJ1-1	CASSEEPGVGTEAFF	TGTGCCAGCAGTGAAGAACCAGGGGTGGGAACTGAAGCTTTCTTT
NA	NA	TRBV4-1	TRBJ1-6	CASSQVFTNSPLHF	TGCGCCAGCAGCCAAGTATTCACTAATTCACCCCTCCACTTT
NA	TRBD1	TRBV7-9	TRBJ2-7	CASSLGQGGPSYEQYF	TGTGCCAGCAGCTTAGGACAGGGGGGGCCGTCCTACGAGCAGTACTTC
NA	NA	TRBV28	TRBJ1-5	CASLGGGVNQPQHF	TGTGCCAGTCTGGGGGGGGGCGTCAATCAGCCCCAGCATTTT
NA	NA	TRBV5-6	TRBJ2-7	CASSSTGDYEQYF	TGTGCCAGCAGCTCGACTGGGGACTACGAGCAGTACTTC
NA	NA	TRBV7-2	TRBJ1-6	CASSLRGGGADNSPLHF	TGTGCCAGCAGCTTAAGGGGGGGAGGGGCCGATAATTCACCCCTCCACTTT